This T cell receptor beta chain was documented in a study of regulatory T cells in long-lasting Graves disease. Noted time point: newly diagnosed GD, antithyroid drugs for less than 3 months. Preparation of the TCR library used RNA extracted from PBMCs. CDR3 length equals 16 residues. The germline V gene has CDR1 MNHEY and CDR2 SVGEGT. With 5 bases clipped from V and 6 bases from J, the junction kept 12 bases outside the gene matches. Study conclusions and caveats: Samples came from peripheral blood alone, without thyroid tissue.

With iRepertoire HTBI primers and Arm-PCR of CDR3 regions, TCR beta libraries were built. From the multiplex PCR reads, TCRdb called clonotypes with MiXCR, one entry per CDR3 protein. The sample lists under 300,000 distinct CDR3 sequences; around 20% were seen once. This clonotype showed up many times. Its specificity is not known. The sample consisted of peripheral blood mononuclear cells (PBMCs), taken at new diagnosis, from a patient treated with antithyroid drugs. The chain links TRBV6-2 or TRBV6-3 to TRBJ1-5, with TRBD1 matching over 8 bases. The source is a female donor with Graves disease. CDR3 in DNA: TGTGCCAGCAGTGAGAGCACAGGGGGTGTCGGTCAGCCCCAGCATTTT. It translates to CASSESTGGVGQPQHF.